This paragraph covers one T cell receptor (beta chain) sequence. Generated by immunoSEQ multiplex PCR, the TCRdb table keeps only in-frame clones and is missing some. This table has under 450,000 clones, 85% to 95% appearing once. The source of the sample is a study of shared T cell receptors in the human thymus. This CDR3 is built from 12 residues. CDR1 and CDR2 (germline): SGHAT, FQNNGV. The V gene lost 4 bases and the J gene lost 5 bases, with 8 bases spanning the gap. This chain uses TRBV11-2 with TRBJ2-5; D gene unclear. This receptor was obtained from a human donor. The material sequenced was thymocytes. Written as DNA, the CDR3 is TGTGCCAGCAGCTCAACCCCGGAGACCCAGTACTTC. Translation gives CASSSTPETQYF.